The clone carrying this T cell receptor (beta chain) was found a few times. No antigen is known for it. This entry is derived from a study of CD8 T cell repertoires and HIV-1 epitope variants. Study outcomes and limitations: Beta chains alone show antigen proliferation, not cytokine profile or function.

The CDR3 runs 15 residues. Germline V lookup: CDR1 MDHEN, CDR2 SYDVKM. The V end lost 3 bases, the J end lost 4 bases, and 13 bases lay between the germline ends. Sequenced by immunoSEQ multiplex PCR; TCRdb stores in-frame clones only, minus some. The data contain about 5,600 clones, around 64% of them singletons. The sequence was obtained from a male donor with HIV. The sequencing sample was made of cultured CD8+ T cells derived from PBMCs. The gene calls are TRBV28 and TRBJ2-1, with TRBD2 as a possible D gene (6 bases). DNA of the CDR3: TGTGCCAGCAGTTTCTTTGGGACTTCATACAATGAGCAGTTCTTC. Residues: CASSFFGTSYNEQFF.